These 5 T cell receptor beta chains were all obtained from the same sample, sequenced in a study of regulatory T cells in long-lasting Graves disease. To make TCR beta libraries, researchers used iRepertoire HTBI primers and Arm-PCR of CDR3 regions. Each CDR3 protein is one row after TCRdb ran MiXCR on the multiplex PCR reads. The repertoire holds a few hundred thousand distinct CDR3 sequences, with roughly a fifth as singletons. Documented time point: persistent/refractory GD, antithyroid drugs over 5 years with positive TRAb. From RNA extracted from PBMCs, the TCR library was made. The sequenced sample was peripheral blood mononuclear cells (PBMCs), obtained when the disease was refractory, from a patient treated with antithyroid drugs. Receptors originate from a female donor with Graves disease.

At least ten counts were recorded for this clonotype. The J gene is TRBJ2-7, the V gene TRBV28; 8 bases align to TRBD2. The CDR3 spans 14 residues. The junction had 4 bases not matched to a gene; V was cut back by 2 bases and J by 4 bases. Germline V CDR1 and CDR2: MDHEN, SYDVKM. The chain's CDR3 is CASSLTGGVYEQYF. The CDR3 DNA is TGTGCCAGCAGTTTAACCGGGGGGGTGTACGAGCAGTACTTC.

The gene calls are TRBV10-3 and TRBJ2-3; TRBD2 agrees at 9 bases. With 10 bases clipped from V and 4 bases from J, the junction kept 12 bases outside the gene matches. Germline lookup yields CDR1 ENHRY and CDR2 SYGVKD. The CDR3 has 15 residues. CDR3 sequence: CATSDAGGGADTQYF. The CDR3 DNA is TGTGCCACATCGGATGCGGGAGGGGGAGCAGATACGCAGTATTTT.

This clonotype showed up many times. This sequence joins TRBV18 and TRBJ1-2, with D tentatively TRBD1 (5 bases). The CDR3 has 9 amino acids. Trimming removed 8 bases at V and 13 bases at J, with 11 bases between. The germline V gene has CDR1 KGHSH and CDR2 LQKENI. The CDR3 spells CASPFGGTF. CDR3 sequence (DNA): TGTGCCAGCCCCTTCGGGGGCACCTTC. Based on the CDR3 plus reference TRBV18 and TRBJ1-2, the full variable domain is NAGVMQNPRHLVRRRGQEARLRCSPMKGHSHVYWYRQLPEEGLKFMVYLQKENIIDESGMPKERFSAEFPKEGPSILRIQQVVRGDSAAYFCASPFGGTFGSGTRLTVV.

The CDR3 loop reads CASSFVTDTQYF. Here the CDR3 DNA reads TGTGCCAGCAGCTTTGTTACAGATACGCAGTATTTT. The chain recombines TRBV7-2 with TRBJ2-3; D uncertain. This CDR3 contains 12 residues. The ends were cut back, 3 bases at V and 3 bases at J, with 4 bases in the middle. Germline CDR1 reads SGHTA; CDR2 reads FQGNSA.

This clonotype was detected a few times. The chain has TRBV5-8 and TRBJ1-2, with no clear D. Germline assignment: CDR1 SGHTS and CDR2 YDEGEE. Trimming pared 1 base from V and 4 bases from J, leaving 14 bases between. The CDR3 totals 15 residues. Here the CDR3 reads CASSLQHHVSYGYTF. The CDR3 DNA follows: TGTGCCAGCAGCTTGCAACACCACGTGAGCTATGGCTACACCTTC.